The 15 T cell receptor beta chains below come from one sample, sequenced in a study of T cells in Graves' hyperthyroidism and ophthalmopathy. The source material, RNA transcripts, was used to amplify TCR beta CDR3 regions. The HTBI primer set was used in a first-round RT-PCR of the TCR CDR3. TCRdb reprocessed the multiplex PCR reads via MiXCR and lists one record per CDR3 protein. The data hold a few hundred thousand distinct CDR3 sequences, with around 15% observed a single time. The sample consisted of blood. Receptor source: a woman aged 18 to 35 with Graves' hyperthyroidism.

Notes on this clonotype: Since a much larger clone is just one base distant, this may be a read error. CDR3 nucleotide sequence: TGCAGCTGCAGGGGTTCTAACCATGGCTACACCTTC. Encoded protein: CSCRGSNHGYTF. J is TRBJ1-2 and V is TRBV29-1; weak D call: TRBD1 (6 bases). This CDR3 contains 12 residues. The germline CDR1 and CDR2 sequences are SQVTM and ANQGSEA.

In its sample, this clonotype was seen many times. V usage is TRBV7-9 and J usage is TRBJ2-7; TRBD1 is a possible D gene (5 bases). Trimming took off 4 bases at V and 6 bases at J, with 10 bases between the two ends. The germline gives CDR1 SEHNR, CDR2 FQNEAQ (reference sequence). The CDR3 totals 12 residues. The CDR3 region has the DNA TGTGCCAGCAGCTCCAGGGTTGGCGAGCAGTACTTC. The encoded protein is CASSSRVGEQYF.

The chain recombines TRBV19 with TRBJ1-5; the D gene is possibly TRBD1 (6 bases). Looked up from germline, CDR1 is LNHDA and CDR2 is SQIVND (reference sequence). Trimming shortened V by 1 base and J by 5 bases, and 12 bases separated the two germline ends. The CDR3 is made up of 15 amino acids. Written as DNA, the CDR3 is TGTGCCAGTAGTATAGGACAGCGGGGGCATCAGCCCCAGCATTTT. Translating it yields CASSIGQRGHQPQHF.

This clonotype was counted at least ten times. V is TRBV11-2 and J is TRBJ2-5; TRBD1 matches 8 bases. J lost 1 base, V lost 3 bases, and 7 bases had no gene match. The CDR3 is 16 residues long. Germline V gene sequence: CDR1 SGHAT, CDR2 FQNNGV. As DNA, the CDR3 is TGTGCCAGCAGCTTGTCTCGGACAGGGACCCAAGAGACCCAGTACTTC. This sequence encodes CASSLSRTGTQETQYF. Variable domain in full (rest from reference TRBV11-2 and TRBJ2-5): EAGVAQSPRYKIIEKRQSVAFWCNPISGHATLYWYQQILGQGPKLLIQFQNNGVVDDSQLPKDRFSAERLKGVDSTLKIQPAKLEDSAVYLCASSLSRTGTQETQYFGPGTRLLVL.

V gene TRBV6-2 or TRBV6-3 combines with J gene TRBJ1-2; TRBD1 is a possible D gene (5 bases). V was clipped by 0 bases and J by 3 bases, with 14 bases between them. CDR3 length: 16 residues. Germline lookup yields CDR1 MNHEY and CDR2 SVGEGT. The CDR3: CASSYSIQGMYYGYTF. The CDR3 DNA sequence: TGTGCCAGCAGTTACTCGATCCAGGGAATGTACTATGGCTACACCTTC.

On this clonotype itself: With a much larger clone just one base away, this may be a read error. CDR3 in DNA: TGTGCCAGCAGCGTAGAGGCGGGAGGCTCCTACAATGAGCAGCTCTTC. It codes for CASSVEAGGSYNEQLF. The rearrangement uses TRBV9 and TRBJ2-1; 8 nucleotides align to TRBD2. Per germline, CDR1 SGDLS and CDR2 YYNGEE. There are 16 residues in the CDR3.

This chain uses TRBV7-3 with TRBJ2-3; 8 bases are a match to TRBD2. From germline, CDR1 is SGHTA and CDR2 FQGTGA. CDR3 length: 16 amino acids. The trim removed 5 bases at V and 5 bases at J, leaving 12 bases unmatched. CDR3 bases: TGTGCCAGCAGCCGAGCCGGGGGGGGGGGGTTAGATACGCAGTATTTT. This encodes CASSRAGGGGLDTQYF.

This clonotype was seen repeatedly, ten times or more. The chain combines TRBV27 with TRBJ2-6; either TRBD1 or TRBD2 may fit D (6 bases each). V was shortened by 8 bases and J by 12 bases, with 20 bases between the two germline ends. CDR3 length equals 14 residues. Germline CDR1 is MNHEY and CDR2 is SMNVEV (reference sequence). The DNA for the CDR3 is TGTGCCAGCCGTCTCGGGGGCGACCTCTCCGTCCTGACTTTC. Amino acids: CASRLGGDLSVLTF.

This clonotype showed up many times. The V gene is TRBV28, the J gene TRBJ2-1; no reliable D call. CDR3 size: 16 residues. Germline loops: CDR1 MDHEN, CDR2 SYDVKM. The CDR3 is CGVGPSDWNSYNEQFF. The CDR3 DNA is TGTGGTGTGGGCCCGAGTGATTGGAACTCCTACAATGAGCAGTTCTTC.

As concerns this clonotype: This may come from a read error, since a much larger clone is one base off. The chain is built from TRBV2 and TRBJ2-1; D is perhaps TRBD2 (6 bases). The V end was cut by 8 bases, the J end by 11 bases, with 16 bases between. From germline, CDR1 is SNHLY and CDR2 FYNNEI. This CDR3 comprises 12 residues. The CDR3 DNA sequence: TGTGCCAGCGGGACTGACTCAAATAAGCAGTTCTTC. This sequence encodes CASGTDSNKQFF.

This clonotype has just a few counts. The chain is built from TRBV6-2 or TRBV6-3 and TRBJ1-5; no definite D call. The CDR3 has 12 amino acids. Germline lookup yields CDR1 MNHEY and CDR2 SVGEGT. V was clipped by 2 bases and J by 5 bases, with 4 bases between them. The CDR3 is CASSYLYQPQHF. For the CDR3, the DNA is TGTGCCAGCAGTTACCTTTATCAGCCCCAGCATTTT.

The table lists this clonotype with many counts. The chain employs TRBV10-3 and TRBJ2-7; 14 bases agree with TRBD2. V lost 2 bases to trimming and J lost 1 base; unmatched junction nucleotides: 4. CDR1 is ENHRY and CDR2 is SYGVKD in the germline V gene. The CDR3 consists of 17 residues. The CDR3 reads CAISEGLAGGRSYEQYF. CDR3 nucleotides: TGTGCCATCAGTGAGGGACTAGCGGGAGGCCGATCCTACGAGCAGTACTTC.

The chain recombines TRBV5-5 with TRBJ2-3, with D perhaps matching TRBD2 (6 bases). This CDR3 comprises 14 residues. Germline V gene sequence: CDR1 SGHKS, CDR2 YYEKEE (reference sequence). Trimming removed 4 bases at V and 3 bases at J, with 12 bases between. In nucleotides, the CDR3 is TGTGCCAGCAGCATCATAGCGGAGACAGATACGCAGTATTTT. It translates to CASSIIAETDTQYF.

The table lists this clonotype with many counts. The V gene is TRBV12-3 or TRBV12-4, the J gene TRBJ2-5, with 7 positions matching TRBD1. CDR3 size: 13 residues. With V trimmed by 6 bases and J by 4 bases, 5 bases remained unmatched. The CDR3 protein is CASSTPGGETQYF. Here the CDR3 DNA reads TGTGCCAGCAGCACGCCAGGGGGAGAGACCCAGTACTTC.

This clonotype was observed a handful of times. The J gene is TRBJ2-7, the V gene TRBV30; the match to TRBD1 covers 8 bases. CDR3 size: 14 residues. V lost 5 bases and J lost 5; bases outside the gene matches: 11. Germline V gene data show CDR1 as GTSNPN and CDR2 as SVGIG (reference sequence). The CDR3 DNA follows: TGTGCCTGGGCGAGGAGGACAGGGAGGAACGAGCAGTACTTC. This sequence encodes CAWARRTGRNEQYF.